The 23 T cell receptor beta chains in this list originate from one sample, sequenced in a study of beta chain features in type 1 diabetes (dated by TCRdb to the late 2010s). The library was built by means of the immunoSEQ multiplex PCR assay. The High Capacity cDNA Reverse Transcription Kit was used to reverse transcribe all of the isolated RNA, meaning that expressed TCRB transcripts were what got sequenced. TCRdb provides this immuneACCESS table in a form limited to in-frame rearrangements. Some clones are lacking; in checked studies, under half of them reflect an unresolved V gene, and why the rest are absent is not known. In this sample the table shows about 160,000 clones, over 7.5% of which occur a single time. Together, the top ten hold approximately 0.69% of the sample. The sequencing sample was made of central memory CD4+ T cells from blood. These receptor sequences come from a man between 18 and 35 years old in good health.

This chain joins TRBV12-5 and TRBJ2-2; 8 bases map to TRBD2. Unmatched junction bases numbered 2, after V lost 1 base and J lost 1 base. Germline CDR1 and CDR2: LGHNT and FRNRAP. The length of the CDR3 is 16 residues. In DNA, the CDR3 is TGTGCTAGTGGTTTGGGACTAGCGATGAACACCGGGGAGCTGTTTTTT. Its protein is CASGLGLAMNTGELFF.

The CDR3: CASSRLRGGTQETQYF. In DNA form, the CDR3 reads TGTGCCAGCAGCCGCCTGAGGGGGGGAACCCAAGAGACCCAGTACTTC. This chain links TRBV5-6 with TRBJ2-5, with D tentatively TRBD2 (7 bases). This CDR3 region has 16 residues. V was cut by 4 bases and J by 1 base, with 17 bases left in between. The germline gives CDR1 SGHDT, CDR2 YYEEEE.

V is TRBV7-2 and J is TRBJ2-7, with a weak D call TRBD2 (6 bases). The germline gives CDR1 SGHTA, CDR2 FQGNSA. The CDR3 is 13 amino acids. V was shortened by 4 bases and J by 4 bases, with 11 bases between the two germline ends. CDR3 loop: CASSSLGGYEQYF. CDR3 sequence (DNA): TGTGCCAGCAGCTCCCTGGGGGGATACGAGCAGTACTTC. Together with reference TRBV7-2 and TRBJ2-7, the CDR3 gives the full variable domain: GAGVSQSPSNKVTEKGKDVELRCDPISGHTALYWYRQSLGQGLEFLIYFQGNSAPDKSGLPSDRFSAERTGGSVSTLTIQRTQQEDSAVYLCASSSLGGYEQYFGPGTRLTVT.

This clone was picked up many times. The V and J genes are TRBV5-1 and TRBJ1-1; TRBD1 matches at 9 bases. Germline CDR1 reads SGHRS; CDR2 reads YFSETQ. This CDR3 has 13 residues. J gave up 4 bases and V 7 bases, and 5 bases lay outside the gene matches. The CDR3 loop is CASGGQGITEAFF. CDR3 in DNA: TGCGCCAGCGGGGGACAGGGTATCACTGAAGCTTTCTTT.

V usage is TRBV19 and J usage is TRBJ2-7, with D possibly TRBD2 on 6 matching bases. The V gene lost 5 bases and the J gene lost 3 bases, with 14 bases spanning the gap. The CDR3 is 14 residues long. Germline loops: CDR1 LNHDA, CDR2 SQIVND (reference sequence). Here the CDR3 reads CASSAGTSNYEQYF. DNA for the CDR3: TGTGCCAGTAGTGCCGGGACTTCCAACTACGAGCAGTACTTC.

This clone was counted a few times. The chain recombines TRBV7-2 with TRBJ1-2; 7 bases agree with TRBD1. CDR1 is SGHTA, CDR2 FQGNSA, per germline. The CDR3 length is 15 residues. V lost 2 bases, J lost 8 bases, and 11 bases stayed unmatched. CDR3: CASSLKGAGTWGYTF. The CDR3, as DNA: TGTGCCAGCAGCTTAAAGGGGGCCGGGACTTGGGGCTACACCTTC.

This clone was counted a few times. J is TRBJ2-1 and V is TRBV6-6; possible D gene TRBD1, 6 bases. This CDR3 region has 12 residues. Germline CDR1 is MNHNY and CDR2 is SVGAGI (reference sequence). V was cut by 7 bases and J by 2 bases, with 6 bases left in between. Here the CDR3 DNA reads TGTGCCAGCAAGGGGGCCTACAATGAGCAGTTCTTC. Its protein is CASKGAYNEQFF.

The chain recombines TRBV5-8 with TRBJ1-2; TRBD1 is a possible D gene (6 bases). Per germline, CDR1 SGHTS and CDR2 YDEGEE. CDR3 length: 13 amino acids. V was cut by 4 bases and J by 2 bases, with 9 bases left in between. CDR3 region: CASSRTGNYGYTF. The DNA for the CDR3 is TGTGCCAGCAGCCGTACAGGGAACTATGGCTACACCTTC.

The chain links TRBV7-6 to TRBJ2-1; D perhaps matches TRBD2 (5 bases). Germline V lookup: CDR1 SGHVS, CDR2 FNYEAQ. Trimming removed 0 bases at V and 7 bases at J, with 16 bases between. The CDR3 covers 16 residues. The CDR3 sequence: CASSLAMGAGGNEQFF. The CDR3 region has the DNA TGTGCCAGCAGCTTAGCGATGGGCGCAGGCGGGAATGAGCAGTTCTTC.

CDR3 in amino acids: CASSLNTASGYTF. CDR3 coding DNA: TGTGCCAGCAGCCTGAACACAGCCTCTGGCTACACCTTC. The chain links TRBV28 to TRBJ1-2, with D hard to call. Germline assignment: CDR1 MDHEN and CDR2 SYDVKM. This CDR3 region has 13 residues. V was trimmed by 6 bases and J by 7 bases, leaving 15 bases between them.

This clone was observed a handful of times. This chain's CDR3 is CAWRTGMRGTEAFF. The CDR3 DNA is TGTGCCTGGAGGACAGGGATGCGGGGAACTGAAGCTTTCTTT. V usage is TRBV30 and J usage is TRBJ1-1; 7 bases are a match to TRBD1. Germline-derived CDR1 and CDR2 are GTSNPN and SVGIG (reference sequence). This CDR3 contains 14 residues. The junction had 9 bases not matched to a gene; V was cut back by 3 bases and J by 5 bases.

This clone was observed a few times. The gene calls are TRBV6-1 and TRBJ1-2; D is perhaps TRBD1 (5 bases). The CDR3 has 15 residues. Germline assignment: CDR1 MNHNS and CDR2 SASEGT. Trimming took 2 bases from V and 0 from J, leaving 10 bases between them. The CDR3 protein is CASSEMGRTNYGYTF. The CDR3 nucleotides read TGTGCCAGCAGTGAAATGGGGCGGACTAACTATGGCTACACCTTC.

A few counts support this clone. The chain carries TRBV6-6 and TRBJ1-2; possible D gene TRBD1, 5 bases. The V gene's germline CDR1 is MNHNY and CDR2 SVGAGI (reference sequence). The CDR3 is made up of 12 amino acids. The germline V and J ends were trimmed by 0 bases and 6 bases, with 5 bases remaining between them. DNA of the CDR3: TGTGCCAGCAGTTACTCAGGGGATGGCTACACCTTC. This sequence encodes CASSYSGDGYTF.

The chain is built from TRBV18 and TRBJ1-5; 7 bases match TRBD1. J lost 0 bases, V lost 3 bases, and 11 bases had no gene match. The V gene's germline CDR1 is KGHSH and CDR2 LQKENI. The CDR3 has 18 amino acids. Here the CDR3 reads CASSPTGQEMYSNQPQHF. CDR3 DNA sequence: TGTGCCAGCTCACCGACAGGACAGGAAATGTATAGCAATCAGCCCCAGCATTTT.

This clone showed up just a few times. The chain joins TRBV19 to TRBJ2-2; D not certain. Trimming took 1 base from V and 1 from J, leaving 4 bases between them. The CDR3 contains 14 residues. Germline V gene lookup returns CDR1 LNHDA and CDR2 SQIVND (reference sequence). DNA of the CDR3: TGTGCCAGTAGTATAGGTCAGAACACCGGGGAGCTGTTTTTT. This sequence encodes CASSIGQNTGELFF.

This clone has just a few counts. The V gene is TRBV2, the J gene TRBJ1-1; 7 nucleotides align to TRBD1. Per germline, CDR1 SNHLY and CDR2 FYNNEI. V lost 7 bases and J lost 2; bases outside the gene matches: 4. This CDR3 has 13 amino acids. The chain's CDR3 is CASNRQGNTEAFF. Written as DNA, the CDR3 is TGTGCCAGCAATCGACAGGGAAACACTGAAGCTTTCTTT.

V and J are TRBV7-2 and TRBJ2-4, with TRBD2 matching over 11 bases. The V gene's germline CDR1 is SGHTA and CDR2 FQGNSA. The CDR3 runs to 17 residues. V shed 5 bases, J shed 1 base, and the junction held 7 bases outside the gene matches. The CDR3 reads CASSPQTSGEAKNIQYF. CDR3 nucleotides: TGTGCCAGCAGCCCCCAGACTAGCGGGGAGGCCAAAAACATTCAGTACTTC.

This CDR3 reads CASREGMNTEAFF. DNA for the CDR3: TGCGCCAGCAGGGAGGGGATGAACACTGAAGCTTTCTTT. This chain links TRBV5-1 with TRBJ1-1; a possible D gene is TRBD1 (5 bases). Germline loops: CDR1 SGHRS, CDR2 YFSETQ. The CDR3 loop spans 13 amino acids. The germline V and J ends were trimmed by 5 bases and 0 bases, with 8 bases remaining between them.

V gene TRBV18 combines with J gene TRBJ1-4; the D is unclear. The CDR3 runs to 13 residues. From germline, CDR1 is KGHSH and CDR2 LQKENI. Trimming removed 3 bases at V and 5 bases at J, with 7 bases between. CDR3 bases: TGTGCCAGCTCACCGGGAGAGAATGAAAAACTGTTTTTT. This gives the protein CASSPGENEKLFF.

The chain couples TRBV6-5 to TRBJ2-1, with TRBD2 identical over 9 bases. Germline values: CDR1 MNHEY, CDR2 SVGAGI. The CDR3 has 14 amino acids. V shed 10 bases, J shed 4 bases, and the junction held 8 bases outside the gene matches. The CDR3 sequence: CATRAGGQYNEQFF. CDR3 nucleotide sequence: TGTGCCACCAGAGCGGGGGGCCAATACAATGAGCAGTTCTTC.

The rearrangement uses TRBV6-5 and TRBJ2-7, with unresolved D. Looked up from germline, CDR1 is MNHEY and CDR2 is SVGAGI. The germline V and J ends were trimmed by 5 bases and 0 bases, with 8 bases remaining between them. The CDR3 is 13 amino acids. CDR3 DNA: TGTGCCAGCAGTCCGGTCGGCTCCTACGAGCAGTACTTC. Protein: CASSPVGSYEQYF.

This clone came up a few times. V usage is TRBV4-1 and J usage is TRBJ2-4; D remains unclear. CDR3 size: 15 residues. V shed 0 bases and J shed 4 bases, with 10 bases lying between them. Germline CDR1 and CDR2: MGHRA and YSYEKL. The DNA for the CDR3 is TGCGCCAGCAGCCAAGATCCAACTTATAAAAACATTCAGTACTTC. Translating gives CASSQDPTYKNIQYF.

This clone turned up a few times. J is TRBJ1-2 and V is TRBV7-2; D is uncertain. The V end lost 5 bases, the J end lost 6 bases, and 13 bases lay between the germline ends. The CDR3 is 13 residues long. Germline-derived CDR1 and CDR2 are SGHTA and FQGNSA. CDR3 residues: CASSPRRVDGYTF. In DNA, the CDR3 is TGTGCCAGCAGCCCACGGCGGGTCGATGGCTACACCTTC. The full variable domain, rest sourced from reference TRBV7-2 and TRBJ1-2, is GAGVSQSPSNKVTEKGKDVELRCDPISGHTALYWYRQSLGQGLEFLIYFQGNSAPDKSGLPSDRFSAERTGGSVSTLTIQRTQQEDSAVYLCASSPRRVDGYTFGSGTRLTVV.